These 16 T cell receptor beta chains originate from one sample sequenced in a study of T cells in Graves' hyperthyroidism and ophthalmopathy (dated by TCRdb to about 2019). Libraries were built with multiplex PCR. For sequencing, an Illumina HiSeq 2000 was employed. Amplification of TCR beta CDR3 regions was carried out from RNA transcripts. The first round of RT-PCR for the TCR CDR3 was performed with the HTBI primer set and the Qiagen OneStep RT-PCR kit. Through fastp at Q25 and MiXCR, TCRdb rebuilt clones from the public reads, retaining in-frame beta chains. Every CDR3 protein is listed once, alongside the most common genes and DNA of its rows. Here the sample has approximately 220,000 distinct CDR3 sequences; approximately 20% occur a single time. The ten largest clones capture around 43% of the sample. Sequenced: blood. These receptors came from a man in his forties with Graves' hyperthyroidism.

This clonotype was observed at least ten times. The CDR3 loop is CAAGRRSYEQYF. Written as DNA, the CDR3 is TGTGCAGCGGGGCGGCGCTCCTACGAGCAGTACTTC. J is TRBJ2-7 and V is TRBV28, with 7 bases identical to TRBD2. CDR1 is MDHEN, CDR2 SYDVKM, per germline. The length of the CDR3 is 12 residues.

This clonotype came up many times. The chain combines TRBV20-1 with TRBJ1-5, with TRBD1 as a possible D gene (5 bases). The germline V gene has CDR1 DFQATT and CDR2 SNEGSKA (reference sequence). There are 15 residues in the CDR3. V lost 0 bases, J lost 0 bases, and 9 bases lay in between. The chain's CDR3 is CSARESGDSNQPQHF. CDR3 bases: TGCAGTGCTAGAGAGTCGGGGGATAGCAATCAGCCCCAGCATTTT.

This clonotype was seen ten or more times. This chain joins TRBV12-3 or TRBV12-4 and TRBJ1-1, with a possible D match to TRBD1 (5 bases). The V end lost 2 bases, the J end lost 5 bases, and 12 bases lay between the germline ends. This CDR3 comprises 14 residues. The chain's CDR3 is CASSLLRGRTEAFF. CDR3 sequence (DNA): TGTGCCAGCAGTTTATTAAGGGGACGAACTGAAGCTTTCTTT.

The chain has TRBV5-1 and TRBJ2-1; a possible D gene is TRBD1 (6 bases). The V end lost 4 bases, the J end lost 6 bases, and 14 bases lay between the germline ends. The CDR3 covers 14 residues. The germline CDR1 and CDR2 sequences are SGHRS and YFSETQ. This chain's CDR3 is CASSTHAGVNEQFF. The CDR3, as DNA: TGCGCCAGCAGCACACACGCAGGGGTCAATGAGCAGTTCTTC.

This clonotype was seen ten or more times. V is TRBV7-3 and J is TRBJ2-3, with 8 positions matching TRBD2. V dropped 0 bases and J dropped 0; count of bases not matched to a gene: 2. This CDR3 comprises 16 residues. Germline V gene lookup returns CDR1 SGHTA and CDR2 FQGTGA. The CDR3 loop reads CASSLTSGESTDTQYF. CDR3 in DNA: TGTGCCAGCAGCTTAACTAGCGGGGAGAGCACAGATACGCAGTATTTT.

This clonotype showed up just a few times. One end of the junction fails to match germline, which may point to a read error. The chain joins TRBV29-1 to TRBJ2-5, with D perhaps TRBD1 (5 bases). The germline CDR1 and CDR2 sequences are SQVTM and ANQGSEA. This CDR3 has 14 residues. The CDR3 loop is CSVEETEIQETQYF. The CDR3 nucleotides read TGCAGCGTGGAAGAGACAGAGATACAAGAGACCCAGTACTTC.

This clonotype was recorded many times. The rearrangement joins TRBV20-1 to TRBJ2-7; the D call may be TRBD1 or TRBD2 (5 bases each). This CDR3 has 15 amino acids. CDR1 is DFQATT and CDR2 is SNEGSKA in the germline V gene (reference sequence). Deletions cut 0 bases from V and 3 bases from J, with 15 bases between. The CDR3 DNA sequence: TGCAGTGCTAGAGATCGGGGCAGGGCCCTCTACGAGCAGTACTTC. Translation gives CSARDRGRALYEQYF.

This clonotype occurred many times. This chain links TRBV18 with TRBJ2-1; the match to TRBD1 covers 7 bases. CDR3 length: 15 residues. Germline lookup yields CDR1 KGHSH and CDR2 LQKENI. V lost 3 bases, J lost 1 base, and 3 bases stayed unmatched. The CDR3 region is CASSPTGQSYNEQFF. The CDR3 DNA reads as TGTGCCAGCTCACCCACGGGACAGTCCTACAATGAGCAGTTCTTC.

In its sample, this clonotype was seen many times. CDR3 residues: CASREPGQGAGGELFF. The CDR3 region has the DNA TGTGCCAGCAGAGAGCCGGGACAGGGGGCGGGCGGGGAGCTGTTTTTT. V usage is TRBV12-3 or TRBV12-4 and J usage is TRBJ2-2; 12 nucleotides match TRBD1. There are 16 residues in the CDR3. V lost 6 bases, J lost 7 bases, and 9 bases stayed unmatched.

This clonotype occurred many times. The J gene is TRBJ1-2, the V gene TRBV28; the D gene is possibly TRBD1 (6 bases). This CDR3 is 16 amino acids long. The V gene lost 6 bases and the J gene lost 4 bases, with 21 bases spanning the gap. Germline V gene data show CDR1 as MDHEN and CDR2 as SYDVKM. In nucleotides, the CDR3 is TGTGCCAGCAGCCCGATCGGGACACCGGAAGCCTATGGCTACACCTTC. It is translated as CASSPIGTPEAYGYTF.

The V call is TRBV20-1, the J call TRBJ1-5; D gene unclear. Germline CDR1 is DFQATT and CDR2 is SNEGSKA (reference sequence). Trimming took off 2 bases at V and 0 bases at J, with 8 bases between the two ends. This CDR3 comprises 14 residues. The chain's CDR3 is CSARHSYSNQPQHF. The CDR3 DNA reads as TGCAGTGCTAGACACTCTTATAGCAATCAGCCCCAGCATTTT.

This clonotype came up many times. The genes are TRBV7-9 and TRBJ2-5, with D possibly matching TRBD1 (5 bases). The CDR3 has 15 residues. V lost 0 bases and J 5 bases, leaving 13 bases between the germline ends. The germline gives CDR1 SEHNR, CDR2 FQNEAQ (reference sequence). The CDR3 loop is CASSLAPQGTETQYF. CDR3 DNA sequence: TGTGCCAGCAGCTTAGCCCCTCAGGGAACGGAGACCCAGTACTTC.

The CDR3 region has the DNA TGTGCCAGCAGTTCAGGACTGAGCACTGAAGCTTTCTTT. Protein: CASSSGLSTEAFF. This chain links TRBV7-2 with TRBJ1-1; no clear D. The V and J ends lost 6 bases and 4 bases respectively, with 12 bases between them. Germline V gene sequence: CDR1 SGHTA, CDR2 FQGNSA. CDR3 length: 13 residues.

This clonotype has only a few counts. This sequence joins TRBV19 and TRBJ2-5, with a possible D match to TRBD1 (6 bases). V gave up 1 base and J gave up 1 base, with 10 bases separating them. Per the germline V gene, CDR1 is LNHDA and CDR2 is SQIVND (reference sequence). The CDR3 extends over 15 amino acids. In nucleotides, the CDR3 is TGTGCCAGTAGTATAGGACAGGTTGGCCAAGAGACCCAGTACTTC. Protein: CASSIGQVGQETQYF.

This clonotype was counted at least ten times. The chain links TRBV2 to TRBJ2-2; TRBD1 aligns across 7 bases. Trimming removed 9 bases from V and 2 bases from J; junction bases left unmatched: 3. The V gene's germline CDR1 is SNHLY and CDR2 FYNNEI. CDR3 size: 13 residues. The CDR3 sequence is CARGQANTGELFF. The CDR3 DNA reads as TGTGCCAGAGGACAGGCCAACACCGGGGAGCTGTTTTTT.

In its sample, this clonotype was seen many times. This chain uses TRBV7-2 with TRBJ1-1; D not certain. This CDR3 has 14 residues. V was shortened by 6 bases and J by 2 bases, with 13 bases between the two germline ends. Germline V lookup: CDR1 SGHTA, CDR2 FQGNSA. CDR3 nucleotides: TGTGCCAGCAGACTCCACGGATCTAACACTGAAGCTTTCTTT. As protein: CASRLHGSNTEAFF.